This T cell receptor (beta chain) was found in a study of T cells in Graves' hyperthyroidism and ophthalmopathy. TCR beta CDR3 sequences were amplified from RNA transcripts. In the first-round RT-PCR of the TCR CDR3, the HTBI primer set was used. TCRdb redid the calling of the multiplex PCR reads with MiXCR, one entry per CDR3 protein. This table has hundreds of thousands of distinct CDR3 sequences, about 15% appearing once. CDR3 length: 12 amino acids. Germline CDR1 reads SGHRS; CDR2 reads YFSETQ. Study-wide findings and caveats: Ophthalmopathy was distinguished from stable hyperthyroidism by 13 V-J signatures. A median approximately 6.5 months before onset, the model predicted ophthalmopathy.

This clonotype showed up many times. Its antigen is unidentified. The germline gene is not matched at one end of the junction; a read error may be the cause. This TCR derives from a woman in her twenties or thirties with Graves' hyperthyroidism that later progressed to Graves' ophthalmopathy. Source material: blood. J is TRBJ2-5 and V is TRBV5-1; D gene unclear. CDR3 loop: CASSQDQEIQYF. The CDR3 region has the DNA TGCGCCAGCAGCCAGGACCAAGAGATCCAGTACTTC.